A single sample is the source of the 19 T cell receptor beta chains below, sequenced in a study of T-cell reconstitution after alpha-beta-depleted transplantation in children. Molecular barcoding with unique molecular identifiers was used for the TCRbeta library. TCRdb redid the calling of the PCR reads with MiXCR, one entry per CDR3 protein. The sample has roughly 790,000 distinct CDR3 sequences; approximately 15% are singletons. The starting material was PBMCs, mostly from graft donor cells, obtained 360 days after TCRalphabeta/CD19-depleted stem cell transplant. The receptor source for this set is a male patient aged 5 to 17 who had a stem cell transplant for acute lymphoblastic leukemia, so the T cells may come from the graft donor.

This clonotype has a count of ten or more. The V call is TRBV19, the J call TRBJ1-6; D is uncertain. Germline lookup yields CDR1 LNHDA and CDR2 SQIVND (reference sequence). With 6 bases removed from V and 10 bases from J, the gap between germline ends came to 13 bases. The CDR3 loop spans 13 amino acids. The CDR3 here is CASRIGIGSPLHF. The CDR3 DNA reads TGTGCCAGTAGAATTGGAATAGGATCACCCCTCCACTTT.

This clonotype was seen repeatedly, ten times or more. The chain has TRBV20-1 and TRBJ1-5; 12 bases fit TRBD1. Unmatched junction bases numbered 5, after V lost 4 bases and J lost 1 base. From germline, CDR1 is DFQATT and CDR2 SNEGSKA (reference sequence). The CDR3 sequence is 16 residues long. CDR3 region: CSATGQGATSNQPQHF. CDR3 DNA sequence: TGCAGTGCTACGGGACAGGGGGCGACGAGCAATCAGCCCCAGCATTTT.

The chain recombines TRBV9 with TRBJ2-1, with 9 bases identical to TRBD2. With V trimmed by 0 bases and J by 4 bases, 11 bases remained unmatched. Germline V gene lookup returns CDR1 SGDLS and CDR2 YYNGEE. There are 18 residues in the CDR3. CDR3 sequence reads: CASSVESAGGSLYNEQFF. CDR3 in DNA: TGTGCCAGCAGCGTAGAATCAGCGGGAGGATCACTGTACAATGAGCAGTTCTTC.

This clonotype has only a few counts. The rearrangement uses TRBV9 and TRBJ1-1; TRBD1 is a possible D gene (6 bases). The germline CDR1 and CDR2 sequences are SGDLS and YYNGEE. There are 16 residues in the CDR3. Between the trimmed V and J ends, which lost 1 base and 5 bases, there was a span of 18 bases. The CDR3 protein is CASSVPTGSYPTEAFF. The DNA of the CDR3 is TGTGCCAGCAGCGTACCCACAGGGAGTTACCCGACTGAAGCTTTCTTT.

This clonotype has at least ten counts. The rearrangement uses TRBV5-1 and TRBJ2-7; TRBD1 matches at 8 bases. Germline V CDR1 and CDR2: SGHRS, YFSETQ. The CDR3 is 16 residues long. After removal of 1 base from V and 2 bases from J, the junction contained 8 bases not matched to a gene. CDR3 nucleotide sequence: TGCGCCAGCAGCTTGCGGTCCGGGACAGGTCCCTACGAGCAGTACTTC. It yields the protein CASSLRSGTGPYEQYF.

This clonotype was recorded a few times. The chain uses TRBV27 and TRBJ2-2, with TRBD1 matching over 9 bases. The V gene's germline CDR1 is MNHEY and CDR2 SMNVEV (reference sequence). This CDR3 has 14 residues. Trimming at V came to 6 bases and at J to 4 bases, leaving 3 bases not matched to a gene. The CDR3 loop reads CASRTGGRTGELFF. The CDR3, as DNA: TGTGCCAGCAGAACAGGGGGCCGCACCGGGGAGCTGTTTTTT.

This clonotype was counted many times. This chain connects TRBV5-1 to TRBJ2-7; 7 bases are shared with TRBD2. V was clipped by 5 bases and J by 3 bases; unmatched bases: 11. The V gene's germline CDR1 is SGHRS and CDR2 YFSETQ. The CDR3 is 15 residues long. The CDR3 region has the DNA TGCGCCAGCAGGTTGCGGGAGTTTAGCGTCTACGAGCAGTACTTC. Its translation is CASRLREFSVYEQYF. Full variable domain (remainder filled in from reference TRBV5-1 and TRBJ2-7): KAGVTQTPRYLIKTRGQQVTLSCSPISGHRSVSWYQQTPGQGLQFLFEYFSETQRNKGNFPGRFSGRQFSNSRSEMNVSTLELGDSALYLCASRLREFSVYEQYFGPGTRLTVT.

This chain connects TRBV7-3 to TRBJ2-3; D unclear. The CDR3 contains 16 residues. Germline lookup yields CDR1 SGHTA and CDR2 FQGTGA. V dropped 3 bases and J dropped 0 bases, with 13 bases sitting between them. The CDR3 protein is CASSFLQGPSTDTQYF. DNA of the CDR3: TGTGCCAGCAGCTTCTTACAAGGACCTAGCACAGATACGCAGTATTTT.

This clonotype was observed many times. Germline and junction disagree at one end, which may indicate a read error. The chain uses TRBV5-1 and TRBJ1-1; D possibly corresponds to TRBD1 (6 bases). CDR1 SGHRS and CDR2 YFSETQ come from the germline V gene. This CDR3 region has 15 residues. CDR3 in amino acids: CASSLGTLTHTEAFF. CDR3 DNA sequence: TGCGCCAGCAGTTTGGGGACATTGACTCACACTGAAGCTTTCTTT.

The chain joins TRBV7-7 to TRBJ2-6; D call uncertain. The V end was cut by 5 bases, the J end by 4 bases, with 12 bases between. Germline V gives CDR1 SSHAT, CDR2 FNYEAQ (reference sequence). The CDR3 is made up of 15 amino acids. The CDR3 region is CASSLGAGGANVLTF. In nucleotides, the CDR3 is TGTGCCAGCAGCCTGGGTGCAGGAGGGGCCAACGTCCTGACTTTC.

This clonotype appeared a few times. The rearrangement joins TRBV5-1 to TRBJ2-3; TRBD1 aligns across 9 bases. Trimming took 7 bases from V and 2 from J; bases not matched to a gene: 8. CDR3 length: 15 amino acids. CDR1 is SGHRS and CDR2 is YFSETQ in the germline V gene. CDR3 region: CASHGRDRVTDTQYF. CDR3 in DNA: TGCGCCAGCCATGGCCGGGACAGGGTCACAGATACGCAGTATTTT. The full variable domain, in which reference TRBV5-1 and TRBJ2-3 provide the parts outside the CDR3, is KAGVTQTPRYLIKTRGQQVTLSCSPISGHRSVSWYQQTPGQGLQFLFEYFSETQRNKGNFPGRFSGRQFSNSRSEMNVSTLELGDSALYLCASHGRDRVTDTQYFGPGTRLTVL.

This chain's CDR3 is CATSRARGRLYSGANVLTF. CDR3 bases: TGTGCCACCAGCAGAGCCCGGGGGCGATTATACTCTGGGGCCAACGTCCTGACTTTC. J is TRBJ2-6 and V is TRBV15; D tentatively fits TRBD1 or TRBD2 (6 bases each). Germline V lookup: CDR1 LNHNV, CDR2 YYDKDF (reference sequence). Deletions cut 1 base from V and 0 bases from J, with 16 bases between. This CDR3 has 19 residues.

The chain is built from TRBV5-8 and TRBJ2-7; tentatively, D is TRBD2 (7 bases). There are 15 residues in the CDR3. Trimming left V 5 bases short and J 4 bases short, with 19 bases between. Germline assignment: CDR1 SGHTS and CDR2 YDEGEE. CDR3 sequence (DNA): TGTGCCAGCAGGAAATCGGGGGGCAGTCAATACGAGCAGTACTTC. Translated, it gives CASRKSGGSQYEQYF.

The rearrangement links TRBV20-1 to TRBJ1-1; D remains unclear. CDR1 and CDR2 (germline): DFQATT, SNEGSKA (reference sequence). This CDR3 is 14 amino acids long. The V end lost 6 bases, the J end lost 1 base, and 15 bases lay between the germline ends. As DNA, the CDR3 is TGCAGTGCACTTCCTAATCGAGGGAACACTGAAGCTTTCTTT. Residues: CSALPNRGNTEAFF.

V gene TRBV4-1 combines with J gene TRBJ2-7; D is possibly TRBD2 (6 bases). Deletions cut 4 bases from V and 6 bases from J, with 22 bases between. This CDR3 comprises 16 residues. From germline, CDR1 is MGHRA and CDR2 YSYEKL. The CDR3 loop is CASSPFPGERNPEQYF. Written as DNA, the CDR3 is TGCGCCAGCAGCCCTTTTCCGGGGGAACGTAATCCCGAGCAGTACTTC.

J is TRBJ2-7 and V is TRBV4-1, with 7 nucleotides matching TRBD2. This CDR3 comprises 17 residues. In germline, CDR1 is MGHRA, CDR2 YSYEKL. J was trimmed by 0 bases and V by 1 base; bases with no gene match: 9. The chain's CDR3 is CASSQVPLALYSYEQYF. The CDR3 DNA is TGCGCCAGCAGCCAAGTCCCACTAGCGCTCTACTCCTACGAGCAGTACTTC.

This clonotype was seen many times. V gene TRBV7-3 combines with J gene TRBJ2-1, with 7 bases aligning to TRBD2. With 2 bases clipped from V and 2 bases from J, the junction kept 12 bases outside the gene matches. This CDR3 region has 18 residues. Per germline, CDR1 SGHTA and CDR2 FQGTGA. The CDR3 loop reads CASSLSYSVGGPYNEQFF. DNA for the CDR3: TGTGCCAGCAGCTTATCCTATAGCGTGGGAGGGCCCTACAATGAGCAGTTCTTC.

This clonotype occurred a few times. V usage is TRBV5-1 and J usage is TRBJ1-4; 10 nucleotides align to TRBD1. V lost 7 bases, J lost 8 bases, and 8 bases stayed unmatched. The length of the CDR3 is 14 residues. Per the germline V gene, CDR1 is SGHRS and CDR2 is YFSETQ. This CDR3 reads CASRRGQGTEKLFF. The CDR3, as DNA: TGCGCCAGCCGAAGGGGACAGGGGACCGAAAAACTGTTTTTT.

The rearrangement uses TRBV20-1 and TRBJ2-1, with a tentative D call TRBD2 (5 bases). This CDR3 has 17 residues. V dropped 1 base and J dropped 4 bases, with 20 bases sitting between them. CDR1 is DFQATT, CDR2 SNEGSKA, per germline (reference sequence). The CDR3 nucleotides are TGCAGTGCTAGAGCTCTGATTACGGAGAGGGCTTACAATGAGCAGTTCTTC. This encodes CSARALITERAYNEQFF.